This T cell receptor beta chain comes out of a study of STAT3 mutations in large granular lymphocyte leukemia. Study conclusions and caveats: Every T-LGLL patient had at least one immunodominant TCRbeta clonotype.

Germline-derived CDR1 and CDR2 are SGDLS and YYNGEE. The CDR3 has 14 residues. The ends were cut back, 0 bases at V and 9 bases at J, with 13 bases in the middle. A word on this clone: Its specificity is unknown.

The assay was immunoSEQ multiplex PCR, and TCRdb's table has in-frame clones only and misses some. The sample has 8,000 to 11,000 clones, nearly 90% seen once. J is TRBJ2-1 and V is TRBV9, with D possibly TRBD2 on 6 matching bases. The sequenced sample was peripheral blood mononuclear cells. The receptor was isolated from a man between 60 and 75 years old with T-cell large granular lymphocyte leukemia. Some clones in this sample may be carry-over from other donors' samples. The CDR3 sequence is CASSVAGARGEQFF. The CDR3 bases are TGTGCCAGCAGCGTAGCGGGAGCTAGGGGTGAGCAGTTCTTC.